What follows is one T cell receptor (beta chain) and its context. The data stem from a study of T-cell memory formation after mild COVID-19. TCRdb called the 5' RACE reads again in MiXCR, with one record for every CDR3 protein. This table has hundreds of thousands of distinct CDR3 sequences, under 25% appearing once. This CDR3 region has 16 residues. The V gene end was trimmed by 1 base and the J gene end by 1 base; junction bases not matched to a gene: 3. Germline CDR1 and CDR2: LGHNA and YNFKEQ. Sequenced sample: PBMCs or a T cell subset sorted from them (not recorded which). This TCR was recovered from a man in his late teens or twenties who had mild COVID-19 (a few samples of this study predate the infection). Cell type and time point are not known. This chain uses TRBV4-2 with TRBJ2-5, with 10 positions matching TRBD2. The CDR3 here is CASSQGTSGVQETQYF. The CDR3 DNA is TGTGCCAGCAGCCAAGGTACTAGCGGGGTCCAAGAGACCCAGTACTTC.